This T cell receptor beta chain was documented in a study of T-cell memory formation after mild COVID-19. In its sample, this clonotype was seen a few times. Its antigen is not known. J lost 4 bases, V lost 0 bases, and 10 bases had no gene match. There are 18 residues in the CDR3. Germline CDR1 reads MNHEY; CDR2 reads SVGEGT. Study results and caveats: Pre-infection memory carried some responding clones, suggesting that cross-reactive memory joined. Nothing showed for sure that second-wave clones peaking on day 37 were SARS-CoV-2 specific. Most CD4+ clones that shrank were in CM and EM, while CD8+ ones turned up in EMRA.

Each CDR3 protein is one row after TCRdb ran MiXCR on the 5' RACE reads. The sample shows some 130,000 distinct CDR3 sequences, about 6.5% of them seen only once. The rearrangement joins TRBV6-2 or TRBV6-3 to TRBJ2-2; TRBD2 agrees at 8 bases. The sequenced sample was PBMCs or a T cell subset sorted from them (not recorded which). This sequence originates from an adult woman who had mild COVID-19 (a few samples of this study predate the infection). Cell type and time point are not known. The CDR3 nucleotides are TGTGCCAGCAGTTACTCAGGTCGAGCGGGAGTTTTCACCGGGGAGCTGTTTTTT. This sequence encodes CASSYSGRAGVFTGELFF.